This entry lists 17 T cell receptor beta chains sequenced from one sample in a study of regulatory and conventional T cells in RAG deficiency. Clones were sequenced by immunoSEQ multiplex PCR, and TCRdb holds only the in-frame ones, with some missing. The table lists 6,000 or so clones, about nine tenths of them singletons. The sequencing sample was made of CD8+ T cells sorted from blood. The source of these receptors is a human donor with RAG deficiency presenting as severe combined immunodeficiency.

This sequence joins TRBV28 and TRBJ2-1; no definite D call. From germline, CDR1 is MDHEN and CDR2 SYDVKM. V was clipped by 6 bases and J by 5 bases, with 2 bases between them. The CDR3 has 10 amino acids. The CDR3 here is CASRNNEQFF. The CDR3 nucleotides read TGTGCCAGCAGGAACAATGAGCAGTTCTTC.

The chain has TRBV19 and TRBJ2-1; D uncertain. This CDR3 region has 13 residues. The V and J ends lost 3 bases and 1 base respectively, with 4 bases between them. Germline V lookup: CDR1 LNHDA, CDR2 SQIVND (reference sequence). The DNA of the CDR3 is TGTGCCAGTAGTATTATATCCTACAATGAGCAGTTCTTC. Encoded protein: CASSIISYNEQFF.

The V and J genes are TRBV4-3 and TRBJ2-7; either TRBD1 or TRBD2 may fit D (5 bases each). The CDR3 is made up of 16 amino acids. Germline CDR1 LGHNA, CDR2 YSLEER. The ends were cut back, 2 bases at V and 4 bases at J, with 18 bases in the middle. CDR3 residues: CASSQRAEGRAYEQYF. The CDR3 bases are TGCGCCAGCAGCCAACGAGCAGAGGGGAGAGCTTACGAGCAGTACTTC.

The CDR3 loop reads CASSLGHSGANVLTF. The CDR3 nucleotides are TGTGCCAGCAGCTTAGGACACTCTGGGGCCAACGTCCTGACTTTC. The J gene is TRBJ2-6, the V gene TRBV7-2; D is unresolved. The CDR3 contains 15 residues. V dropped 1 base and J dropped 0 bases, with 4 bases sitting between them. CDR1 is SGHTA, CDR2 FQGNSA, per germline.

The V gene is TRBV4-1, the J gene TRBJ2-7; TRBD1 agrees at 7 bases. CDR1 MGHRA and CDR2 YSYEKL come from the germline V gene. V lost 2 bases to trimming and J lost 2 bases; unmatched junction nucleotides: 0. The CDR3 contains 13 residues. The CDR3, as DNA: TGCGCCAGCAGCCAACAGGGGGCCTACGAGCAGTACTTC. Translating gives CASSQQGAYEQYF.

This chain uses TRBV7-9 with TRBJ2-4, with D perhaps matching TRBD1 (6 bases). Trimming shortened V by 5 bases and J by 3 bases, and 8 bases separated the two germline ends. Germline CDR1 and CDR2: SEHNR and FQNEAQ (reference sequence). The CDR3 has 13 amino acids. The CDR3 nucleotides read TGTGCCAGCAGCCACAGGGACAAAAACATTCAGTACTTC. Residues: CASSHRDKNIQYF. Drawing the rest from reference TRBV7-9 and TRBJ2-4, the complete variable domain is DTGVSQNPRHKITKRGQNVTFRCDPISEHNRLYWYRQTLGQGPEFLTYFQNEAQLEKSRLLSDRFSAERPKGSFSTLEIQRTEQGDSAMYLCASSHRDKNIQYFGAGTRLSVL.

The CDR3 sequence: CATSRDQGDNEQFF. The CDR3 nucleotides read TGTGCCACCAGCAGAGATCAAGGCGACAATGAGCAGTTCTTC. V gene TRBV15 combines with J gene TRBJ2-1; D gene unclear. Trimming left V 0 bases short and J 5 bases short, with 8 bases between. Germline CDR1 and CDR2: LNHNV and YYDKDF (reference sequence). The CDR3 is 14 residues long.

This chain connects TRBV7-9 to TRBJ2-1; D remains unclear. V was cut by 0 bases and J by 9 bases, with 3 bases left in between. This CDR3 has 11 residues. The V gene's germline CDR1 is SEHNR and CDR2 FQNEAQ (reference sequence). The CDR3 DNA follows: TGTGCCAGCAGCTTAGCAGGTGAGCAGTTCTTC. This codes for CASSLAGEQFF.

This chain links TRBV5-4 with TRBJ2-5, with 7 bases that match TRBD1. The CDR3 length is 12 residues. The V gene end was trimmed by 3 bases and the J gene end by 5 bases; junction bases not matched to a gene: 1. Germline V gene sequence: CDR1 SGHNT, CDR2 YYREEE (reference sequence). CDR3 sequence: CASSSTGETQYF. CDR3 nucleotide sequence: TGTGCCAGCAGCTCGACAGGGGAGACCCAGTACTTC.

This clone was recorded once. The chain has TRBV27 and TRBJ2-7; 9 bases line up with TRBD1. With V trimmed by 4 bases and J by 3 bases, 1 base remained unmatched. The germline V gene encodes CDR1 MNHEY and CDR2 SMNVEV (reference sequence). The CDR3 is 13 amino acids. The chain's CDR3 is CASSSTGGYEQYF. The DNA for the CDR3 is TGTGCCAGCAGTTCGACAGGGGGCTACGAGCAGTACTTC.

This rearrangement joins TRBV4-3 to TRBJ2-7; D is undetermined. The CDR3 sequence is 15 residues long. The germline gives CDR1 LGHNA, CDR2 YSLEER. Deletions cut 2 bases from V and 0 bases from J, with 11 bases between. CDR3 amino acids: CASSQFSGSSYEQYF. The CDR3 bases are TGCGCCAGCAGCCAATTCTCCGGGTCCTCCTACGAGCAGTACTTC.

The chain is built from TRBV7-9 and TRBJ2-7, with 12 positions matching TRBD1. The CDR3 loop spans 19 amino acids. Trimming at V came to 5 bases and at J to 3 bases, leaving 17 bases not matched to a gene. CDR1 and CDR2 (germline): SEHNR, FQNEAQ (reference sequence). The CDR3: CASSPGDRGRESRGYEQYF. The CDR3 nucleotides read TGTGCCAGCAGCCCCGGGGACAGGGGGCGCGAATCTAGAGGCTACGAGCAGTACTTC.

V gene TRBV14 combines with J gene TRBJ2-3; the match to TRBD1 covers 7 bases. CDR1 and CDR2 (germline): SGHDN, FVKESK. Trimming at V came to 0 bases and at J to 4 bases, leaving 1 base not matched to a gene. CDR3 length: 14 residues. The CDR3 region is CASSQDQGADTQYF. In DNA form, the CDR3 reads TGTGCCAGCAGCCAAGATCAGGGGGCAGATACGCAGTATTTT.

This chain joins TRBV25-1 and TRBJ1-5; a weak D match, TRBD1 (6 bases). Germline-derived CDR1 and CDR2 are MGHDK and SYGVNS. This CDR3 region has 13 residues. V dropped 3 bases and J dropped 3 bases, with 6 bases sitting between them. Here the CDR3 DNA reads TGTGCCAGCAGTGAGGGACACAATCAGCCCCAGCATTTT. It is translated as CASSEGHNQPQHF. Variable domain in full (rest from reference TRBV25-1 and TRBJ1-5): EADIYQTPRYLVIGTGKKITLECSQTMGHDKMYWYQQDPGMELHLIHYSYGVNSTEKGDLSSESTVSRIRTEHFPLTLESARPSHTSQYLCASSEGHNQPQHFGDGTRLSIL.

The J gene is TRBJ1-1, the V gene TRBV9; a possible D gene is TRBD1 (6 bases). Germline V gives CDR1 SGDLS, CDR2 YYNGEE. V dropped 3 bases and J dropped 5 bases, with 17 bases sitting between them. This CDR3 is 15 amino acids long. CDR3 sequence (DNA): TGTGCCAGCAGCGCGGATGCGGGGGCCTGGACTGAAGCTTTCTTT. It is translated as CASSADAGAWTEAFF. Together with reference TRBV9 and TRBJ1-1, the CDR3 gives the full variable domain: DSGVTQTPKHLITATGQRVTLRCSPRSGDLSVYWYQQSLDQGLQFLIQYYNGEERAKGNILERFSAQQFPDLHSELNLSSLELGDSALYFCASSADAGAWTEAFFGQGTRLTVV.

V is TRBV27 and J is TRBJ1-1, with D possibly matching TRBD1 (5 bases). V lost 6 bases to trimming and J lost 1 base, with 15 bases between them. Germline V gene lookup returns CDR1 MNHEY and CDR2 SMNVEV (reference sequence). The CDR3 sequence is 15 residues long. The CDR3 DNA reads TGTGCCAGCAGAAATCGGGGGGGAAGGAACACTGAAGCTTTCTTT. Encoded protein: CASRNRGGRNTEAFF.

This chain uses TRBV7-9 with TRBJ2-7; 7 positions match TRBD1. Germline V gene data show CDR1 as SEHNR and CDR2 as FQNEAQ (reference sequence). This CDR3 has 14 amino acids. Germline trimming cut 4 bases from V and 5 bases from J; bases unmatched to any gene: 8. In nucleotides, the CDR3 is TGTGCCAGCAGCTCAAAAACAGGGGTCCACGAGCAGTACTTC. Amino acids: CASSSKTGVHEQYF.